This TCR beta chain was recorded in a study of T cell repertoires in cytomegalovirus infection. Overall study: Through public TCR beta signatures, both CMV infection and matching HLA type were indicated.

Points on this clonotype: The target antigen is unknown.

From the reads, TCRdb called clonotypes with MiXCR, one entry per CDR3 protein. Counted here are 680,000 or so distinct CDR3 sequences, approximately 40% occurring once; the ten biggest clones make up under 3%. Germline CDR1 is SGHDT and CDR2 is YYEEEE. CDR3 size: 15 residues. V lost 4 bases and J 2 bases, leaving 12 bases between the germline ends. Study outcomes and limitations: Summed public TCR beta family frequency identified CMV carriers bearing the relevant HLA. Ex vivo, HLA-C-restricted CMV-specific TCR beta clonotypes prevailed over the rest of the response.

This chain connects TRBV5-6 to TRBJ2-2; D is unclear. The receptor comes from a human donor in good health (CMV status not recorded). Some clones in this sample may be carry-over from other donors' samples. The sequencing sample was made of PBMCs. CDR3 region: CASSQTQANTGELFF. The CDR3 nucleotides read TGTGCCAGCAGCCAAACCCAAGCTAACACCGGGGAGCTGTTTTTT. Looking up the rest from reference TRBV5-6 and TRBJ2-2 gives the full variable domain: DAGVTQSPTHLIKTRGQQVTLRCSPKSGHDTVSWYQQALGQGPQFIFQYYEEEERQRGNFPDRFSGHQFPNYSSELNVNALLLGDSALYLCASSQTQANTGELFFGEGSRLTVL.